The rows below give T cell receptor beta chains drawn from one sample of a study of regulatory T cells in long-lasting Graves disease. TCRdb reanalysed the multiplex PCR reads using MiXCR and keeps one entry per CDR3 protein. There are about 430,000 distinct CDR3 sequences in the sample; about 15% occur only once, and roughly 7.7% lies in the top ten. These data were likewise used in another study, on T cells in Graves' hyperthyroidism and ophthalmopathy.

Sequences were derived from peripheral blood mononuclear cells (PBMCs), sampled at new diagnosis, from a patient treated with antithyroid drugs. The origin of the receptors is a woman aged 40 to 49 with Graves disease. The CDR3 runs from the conserved cysteine through the conserved F or W. D genes are given only for firm matches. Where a row states a size, it is once, few, many or the class of an expanded clone; other rows omit it.

>many|TRBJ2-2|TRBV7-8|17|TRBD1
CASSPPTATGYTGELFF
TGTGCCAGCAGCCCACCTACAGCGACAGGGTACACCGGGGAGCTGTTTTTT
>few|TRBJ1-3|TRBV5-5|14|NA
CASSRQTSGNTIYF
TGTGCCAGCAGCCGACAGACCTCTGGAAACACCATATATTTT
>NA|TRBJ1-2|TRBV5-5|13|NA
CASSFGVNYGYTF
TGTGCCAGCAGCTTCGGGGTGAACTATGGCTACACCTTC
>few|TRBJ2-3|TRBV27|13|NA
CASSWTNTDTQYF
TGTGCCAGCAGTTGGACTAACACAGATACGCAGTATTTT
>NA|TRBJ2-5|TRBV20-1|16|NA
CSASAPGFVGEKTQYF
TGCAGTGCTAGTGCCCCCGGGTTCGTGGGAGAAAAGACCCAGTACTTC
>NA|TRBJ1-6|TRBV27|13|TRBD1
CATQQGAGSPLHF
TGTGCCACCCAACAGGGGGCGGGTTCACCCCTCCACTTT
>NA|TRBJ2-7|TRBV19|14|TRBD1
CASSIWDRSYEQYF
TGTGCCAGTAGTATATGGGACAGATCCTACGAGCAGTACTTC
>NA|TRBJ2-1|TRBV12-5|15|TRBD2
CASGLGLAIYHEQFF
TGTGCTAGTGGTTTAGGACTAGCGATTTATCATGAGCAGTTCTTC
>NA|TRBJ2-7|TRBV9|15|NA
CASSVVGGEMYGQYF
TGTGCCAGCAGCGTAGTAGGGGGAGAGATGTACGGGCAGTACTTC
>NA|TRBJ1-2|TRBV10-2|13|NA
CASGGHGSGGYTF
TGCGCCAGCGGGGGACACGGATCGGGCGGCTACACCTTC
>many|TRBJ1-1|TRBV28|15|NA
CASSSRVSAGLEAFF
TGTGCCAGCAGTTCTAGGGTTTCCGCGGGACTTGAAGCTTTCTTT
>NA|TRBJ2-5|TRBV11-2|14|NA
CASSLGFRGETQYF
TGTGCCAGCAGCTTAGGCTTCAGGGGAGAGACCCAGTACTTC
>many|TRBJ2-1|TRBV28|15|TRBD2
CASRLSSGRANEQFF
TGTGCCAGCAGGCTCTCTAGCGGGAGGGCCAATGAGCAGTTCTTC
>once|TRBJ2-7|TRBV5-5|14|NA
CASSLRVALYEQYF
TGTGCCAGCAGCTTGAGGGTTGCCCTGTACGAGCAGTACTTC
>few|TRBJ1-2|TRBV5-1|13|NA
CASSFSVSFGYTF
TGCGCCAGCAGCTTCTCCGTCTCTTTCGGCTACACCTTC
>NA|TRBJ2-2|TRBV2|18|TRBD2
CASSEGPEAGEWAGELFF
TGTGCCAGCAGTGAAGGCCCGGAGGCGGGAGAATGGGCCGGGGAGCTGTTTTTT
>many|TRBJ1-1|TRBV12-3/TRBV12-4|13|NA
CASSLLEDTEAFF
TGTGCCAGCAGTTTACTGGAAGACACTGAAGCTTTCTTT
>few|TRBJ1-2|TRBV20-1|13|NA
CSARDPGENGYTF
TGCAGTGCTAGAGATCCGGGGGAAAATGGCTACACCTTC
>many|TRBJ2-1|TRBV24-1|15|NA
CATSELKGRIGEQFF
TGTGCCACCAGTGAACTTAAAGGACGTATCGGTGAGCAGTTCTTC
>NA|TRBJ2-2|TRBV29-1|11|NA
CSGGGSGELFF
TGCAGCGGAGGGGGATCCGGGGAGCTGTTTTTT
>many|TRBJ2-5|TRBV7-3|15|NA
CASSLRYAGQETQYF
TGTGCCAGCAGCTTACGTTACGCGGGCCAAGAGACCCAGTACTTC
>many|TRBJ2-7|TRBV30|12|NA
CAWKRDGYEQYF
TGTGCCTGGAAGCGCGACGGCTACGAGCAGTACTTC
>NA|TRBJ2-7|TRBV5-1|17|TRBD2
CASSLGPMSGSNYEQYF
TGCGCCAGCAGCTTGGGGCCCATGAGCGGGAGCAACTACGAGCAGTACTTC
>NA|TRBJ1-4|TRBV7-2|13|NA
CASSFWVGEKLFF
TGTGCCAGCAGCTTTTGGGTGGGGGAAAAACTGTTTTTT
>few|TRBJ2-1|TRBV13|13|TRBD2
CASSLGGGGEQFF
TGTGCCAGCAGCTTAGGCGGGGGGGGTGAGCAGTTCTTC
>few|TRBJ2-7|TRBV7-6|13|NA
CASSYPHRNEQYF
TGTGCCAGCAGCTACCCCCACCGTAACGAGCAGTACTTC
>few|TRBJ2-7|TRBV11-3|16|TRBD2
CASSQFVGGGPHEQYF
TGTGCCAGCAGCCAGTTCGTGGGGGGAGGGCCCCACGAGCAGTACTTC
>many|TRBJ1-3|TRBV11-3|16|NA
CASSLPDGDSGNTIYF
TGTGCCAGCAGCTTACCCGACGGGGACTCTGGAAACACCATATATTTT
>NA|TRBJ1-1|TRBV6-1|11|NA
CASRGVAEALF
TGTGCCAGCAGAGGGGTTGCTGAAGCTCTCTTT
>many|TRBJ2-7|TRBV29-1|12|NA
CSVVIPSYEQYF
TGCAGCGTTGTAATACCTTCCTACGAGCAGTACTTC
>many|TRBJ2-7|TRBV7-2|15|TRBD2
CASSPWTSGDDEQYF
TGTGCCAGCAGCCCCTGGACTAGCGGGGACGACGAGCAGTACTTC
>many|TRBJ1-4|TRBV6-1|15|TRBD1
CASIPRYRGREKLFF
TGTGCCAGCATTCCTCGCTACAGGGGACGGGAAAAACTGTTTTTT
>many|TRBJ1-1|TRBV19|15|NA
CASSIEAGGNTEAFF
TGTGCCAGTAGTATTGAGGCGGGGGGGAACACTGAAGCTTTCTTT
>many|TRBJ2-1|TRBV7-9|12|NA
CASSSSSDEQFF
TGTGCCAGCAGCTCTTCTAGCGATGAGCAGTTCTTC
>many|TRBJ1-1|TRBV12-3/TRBV12-4|14|NA
CASSPGRLTQEAFF
TGTGCCAGCAGCCCGGGACGTTTAACCCAAGAAGCTTTCTTT
>NA|TRBJ2-2|TRBV10-1|15|TRBD2
CASPGLAGVCGELFF
TGCGCCAGCCCTGGACTAGCGGGAGTTTGCGGGGAGCTGTTTTTT
>many|TRBJ2-1|TRBV7-3|15|TRBD2
CASSPWGLDYNEQFF
TGTGCCAGCAGCCCCTGGGGACTAGACTACAATGAGCAGTTCTTC
>NA|TRBJ1-4|TRBV5-1|15|NA
CASSTLGQTLEKLFF
TGCGCCAGCAGCACCTTAGGACAGACACTGGAAAAACTGTTTTTT
>many|TRBJ2-1|TRBV12-3/TRBV12-4|14|TRBD1
CASSFGQVYNEQFF
TGTGCCAGCAGTTTCGGACAGGTATACAATGAGCAGTTCTTC
>NA|TRBJ1-1|TRBV3-1|15|TRBD1
CASSQSGTVHTEAFF
TGTGCCAGCAGCCAATCCGGGACAGTTCACACTGAAGCTTTCTTT
>NA|TRBJ2-1|TRBV3-1|17|NA
CASSQGSTLTPDNEQFF
TGTGCCAGCAGCCAAGGGTCGACTCTTACTCCTGACAATGAGCAGTTCTTC
>few|TRBJ1-5|TRBV28|14|NA
CASSLSSGNSQEHF
TGTGCCAGCAGTTTATCCAGTGGTAACAGTCAAGAGCATTTT
>many|TRBJ2-1|TRBV7-9|15|TRBD2
CASSNTSGRANEQFF
TGTGCCAGCAGCAACACTAGCGGGAGGGCCAATGAGCAGTTCTTC
>many|TRBJ2-1|TRBV11-3|14|NA
CASRTSPTRNEQFF
TGTGCCAGCAGAACATCCCCAACTAGGAATGAGCAGTTCTTC
>NA|TRBJ2-1|TRBV20-1|14|NA
CSASRQISYNEQFF
TGCAGTGCTTCCCGACAGATTTCCTACAATGAGCAGTTCTTC
>many|TRBJ1-1|TRBV20-1|18|TRBD1
CSAESTVINGTGDTEAFF
TGCAGTGCCGAAAGCACCGTAATTAACGGGACAGGGGACACTGAAGCTTTCTTT
>many|TRBJ2-1|TRBV27|14|NA
CASSLTPAPNEQFF
TGTGCCAGCAGTTTAACCCCCGCCCCTAATGAGCAGTTCTTC
>many|TRBJ1-1|TRBV28|18|TRBD1
CASSYDRGRLVRGTEAFF
TGTGCCAGCAGCTACGACAGGGGGCGATTAGTCCGGGGAACTGAAGCTTTCTTT
>NA|TRBJ2-5|TRBV24-1|15|TRBD1
CATSQRDRVQETQYF
TGTGCCACCAGCCAAAGGGACAGGGTCCAAGAGACCCAGTACTTC
>NA|TRBJ1-1|TRBV18|12|NA
CASSPNSDEAFF
TGTGCCAGCTCCCCTAACAGCGATGAAGCTTTCTTT
>many|TRBJ2-3|TRBV12-3/TRBV12-4|14|TRBD1
CASSLGTGTDTQYF
TGTGCCAGCAGTCTCGGGACAGGGACAGATACGCAGTATTTT
>many|TRBJ1-5|TRBV12-3/TRBV12-4|14|NA
CASSLTGVNQPQHF
TGTGCCAGCAGTTTGACAGGAGTCAATCAGCCCCAGCATTTT